These T cell receptor beta chains were read from a single sample in a study of T cell repertoires in cytomegalovirus infection. TCRdb redid the calling of the reads with MiXCR, one entry per CDR3 protein. The sample lists 150,000 to 200,000 distinct CDR3 sequences, 13% to 15% occurring once. The sequenced sample was PBMCs. These receptors originate from a human donor in good health (CMV status not recorded). Some clones in this sample may be carry-over from other donors' samples. CDR3s include the opening cysteine and the closing phenylalanine or tryptophan. A D gene is named only where the DNA matches it firmly. Clone size appears in some rows only: once, few, many, or a class for an expanded clone.

d_call j_call cdr3_length clone_size v_call cdr3_aa cdr3_nt
TRBD1 TRBJ1-3 16 NA TRBV4-1 CASSQVDRGLGNTIYF TGCGCCAGCAGCCAAGTGGACAGGGGGCTTGGAAACACCATATATTTT
NA TRBJ1-2 14 many TRBV7-2 CASTLGHSNNGYTF TGTGCCAGCACCCTAGGGCATAGCAACAATGGCTACACCTTC
NA TRBJ2-7 14 few TRBV5-1 CASRPGQALYEQYF TGCGCCAGCAGGCCGGGACAAGCCTTGTACGAGCAGTACTTC
NA TRBJ2-2 11 few TRBV5-4 CASSGTGELFF TGTGCCAGCAGCGGCACCGGGGAGCTGTTTTTT
NA TRBJ1-1 13 many TRBV4-3 CASGQGLGTEAFF TGCGCCAGCGGTCAGGGGTTGGGCACTGAAGCTTTCTTT
NA TRBJ2-5 14 many TRBV5-5 CASSRDNFQETQYF TGTGCCAGCAGCCGCGACAACTTCCAAGAGACCCAGTACTTC
NA TRBJ2-2 14 many TRBV5-1 CASEGGAGTGELFF TGCGCCAGCGAAGGGGGGGCAGGCACCGGGGAGCTGTTTTTT
NA TRBJ1-3 13 NA TRBV29-1 CSGQASRGNTIYF TGCAGCGGTCAGGCGTCGCGTGGAAACACCATATATTTT
NA TRBJ2-3 10 NA TRBV27 CASGIEGEYF TGTGCCAGCGGTATCGAGGGGGAGTATTTT
NA TRBJ1-3 14 many TRBV7-2 CASSLTSSGNTIYF TGTGCCAGCAGCTTAACAAGCTCTGGAAACACCATATATTTT
NA TRBJ2-7 13 NA TRBV29-1 CSVERLSSYEQYF TGCAGCGTTGAACGACTGAGCTCCTACGAGCAGTACTTC
NA TRBJ2-7 16 few TRBV2 CASATRPGTVPLEQYF TGTGCCAGCGCAACACGCCCCGGGACGGTTCCTCTCGAGCAGTACTTC
NA TRBJ1-5 13 few TRBV14 CASSQDLGGPQHF TGTGCCAGCAGCCAAGATCTGGGGGGGCCCCAGCATTTT
TRBD1 TRBJ2-1 15 many TRBV7-2 CASSLGQGSFGEQFF TGTGCCAGCAGCTTAGGACAGGGAAGCTTCGGTGAGCAGTTCTTC
NA TRBJ1-2 15 NA TRBV15 CATSRDQAFIYGYTF TGTGCCACCAGCAGAGATCAAGCCTTTATCTATGGCTACACCTTC
NA TRBJ2-5 12 NA TRBV20-1 CSAAASQETQYF TGCAGTGCCGCCGCCAGCCAAGAGACCCAGTACTTC
TRBD1 TRBJ2-5 17 few TRBV27 CASSLFEGQKRQETQYF TGTGCCAGCAGTTTATTTGAGGGACAGAAACGACAAGAGACCCAGTACTTC
NA TRBJ2-6 19 NA TRBV7-6 CASSLKTPGRHSGANVLTF TGTGCCAGCAGCTTAAAAACCCCGGGACGGCACTCTGGGGCCAACGTCCTGACTTTC
TRBD1 TRBJ2-7 15 many TRBV6-5 CASSYSGQGKYEQYF TGTGCCAGCAGTTACTCGGGACAGGGAAAGTACGAGCAGTACTTC
NA TRBJ2-5 15 NA TRBV14 CASSHRGTSWKTQYF TGTGCCAGCAGCCACCGTGGGACCTCCTGGAAGACCCAGTACTTC
TRBD2 TRBJ2-7 15 many TRBV15 CATSPGTSGRHEQYF TGTGCCACCAGCCCTGGGACTAGCGGGAGGCACGAGCAGTACTTC
TRBD2 TRBJ2-1 16 many TRBV7-2 CASSPPGTSGSHEQFF TGTGCCAGCAGCCCCCCCGGGACTAGCGGGAGTCATGAGCAGTTCTTC
NA TRBJ1-5 18 NA TRBV20-1 CSARDENRDPVGNQPQHF TGCAGTGCTAGAGATGAGAACCGGGACCCAGTAGGCAATCAGCCCCAGCATTTT
NA TRBJ2-1 14 NA TRBV2 CASKRLFSYNEQFF TGTGCCAGCAAACGACTATTCTCCTACAATGAGCAGTTCTTC
TRBD2 TRBJ2-1 17 many TRBV29-1 CSVEGLLAGGPYNEQFF TGCAGCGTTGAAGGTCTACTAGCGGGAGGGCCCTACAATGAGCAGTTCTTC
NA TRBJ2-5 15 NA TRBV4-1 CASSQSYLYQETQYF TGCGCCAGCAGCCAATCCTACCTGTACCAAGAGACCCAGTACTTC
TRBD1 TRBJ2-7 15 many TRBV7-9 CASSSPSGQGAEQYF TGTGCCAGCAGCTCACCATCGGGACAGGGGGCCGAGCAGTACTTC
TRBD1 TRBJ1-4 17 many TRBV7-8 CASSLEVRGPANEKLFF TGTGCCAGCAGCTTAGAGGTCAGGGGGCCTGCTAATGAAAAACTGTTTTTT
NA TRBJ2-1 15 NA TRBV27 CASRKSGLSYNEQFF TGTGCCAGCAGGAAATCGGGACTCTCCTACAATGAGCAGTTCTTC
TRBD1 TRBJ1-1 14 few TRBV10-3 CAISGTGMNTEAFF TGTGCCATCTCCGGGACAGGGATGAACACTGAAGCTTTCTTT
TRBD1 TRBJ1-5 16 few TRBV19 CASTSRSGTGIQPQHF TGTGCCAGTACCTCCCGGTCGGGGACAGGGATTCAGCCCCAGCATTTT
TRBD1 TRBJ2-1 15 many TRBV28 CASSFGDRVYNEQFF TGTGCCAGCAGTTTTGGGGACAGGGTGTACAATGAGCAGTTCTTC
NA TRBJ1-4 16 once TRBV5-1 CASSLAAQGPNEKLFF TGCGCCAGCAGCTTGGCGGCACAGGGCCCTAATGAAAAACTGTTTTTT
TRBD2 TRBJ2-7 14 many TRBV7-2 CASSRLAGPYEQYF TGTGCCAGCAGCCGACTAGCGGGTCCCTACGAGCAGTACTTC
TRBD1 TRBJ2-7 17 NA TRBV29-1 CSAATGTGTSDFYEQYF TGCAGCGCCGCGACCGGGACAGGAACCTCTGACTTCTACGAGCAGTACTTC
TRBD2 TRBJ2-7 12 few TRBV28 CASSTSGYEQYF TGTGCCAGCAGTACTAGCGGCTACGAGCAGTACTTC
TRBD1 TRBJ1-1 14 few TRBV2 CASTQDRGYTEAFF TGTGCCAGCACCCAGGACAGGGGTTACACTGAAGCTTTCTTT
NA TRBJ1-2 14 few TRBV6-6 CASSYSAPSGDYTF TGTGCCAGCAGTTACTCGGCCCCCTCCGGGGACTACACCTTC
NA TRBJ2-7 16 many TRBV28 CASSSLALWESYEQYF TGTGCCAGCAGTTCCCTAGCGCTCTGGGAGTCCTACGAGCAGTACTTC
NA TRBJ2-2 13 NA TRBV6-8 CASSRGRTGELFF TGTGCCAGCAGCCGAGGCCGCACCGGGGAGCTGTTTTTT
NA TRBJ1-3 14 NA TRBV10-3 CAISDSGVGNTIYF TGTGCCATCAGCGACTCAGGGGTGGGAAACACCATATATTTT
NA TRBJ2-1 16 NA TRBV3-1 CASSQEDIKTYNEQFF TGTGCCAGCAGCCAAGAAGACATCAAAACCTACAATGAGCAGTTCTTC
NA TRBJ1-5 14 many TRBV12-3/TRBV12-4 CASVRGKRNQPQHF TGTGCCAGCGTTAGGGGCAAGCGCAATCAGCCCCAGCATTTT
NA TRBJ1-3 15 few TRBV11-2 CASSLTDLSGNTIYF TGTGCCAGCAGCTTGACGGACCTGTCCGGAAACACCATATATTTT
NA TRBJ1-1 13 NA TRBV7-6 CASSSMPNTEAFF TGTGCCAGCAGCTCGATGCCGAACACTGAAGCTTTCTTT